The 17 T cell receptor beta chains given below trace back to one sample, sequenced in a study of shared clonotypes between healthy human individuals. Only CD45RO-negative cells positively selected for CCR7 counted as naive CD8 cells, so terminally differentiated effector memory CD45RA+ cells were excluded. The protocol was immunoSEQ multiplex PCR, while the TCRdb copy is restricted to in-frame clones and leaves out a portion. Here the sample spans millions of clones, about 93% being singletons. Source material: naive CD8+ T cells from PBMCs. These receptor sequences come from a man aged 18 to 30 in good health. Some clones in this sample may be carry-over from other donors' samples.

The chain uses TRBV11-2 and TRBJ1-2; the D is unclear. V shed 4 bases and J shed 4 bases, with 13 bases lying between them. The CDR3 is 14 amino acids. CDR1 and CDR2 (germline): SGHAT, FQNNGV. CDR3: CASSSRDLSYGYTF. CDR3 nucleotides: TGTGCCAGCAGCTCTCGGGATTTGAGCTATGGCTACACCTTC.

The table lists this clone with a count of one. The rearrangement joins TRBV13 to TRBJ2-7; 7 bases match TRBD1. The CDR3 is made up of 15 amino acids. Germline V gene data show CDR1 as PRHDT and CDR2 as FYEKMQ (reference sequence). V was clipped by 4 bases and J by 3 bases; unmatched bases: 9. The CDR3 region has the DNA TGTGCCAGCAGCTCTTACCGGGACAGTCTCTACGAGCAGTACTTC. This codes for CASSSYRDSLYEQYF.

V usage is TRBV5-6 and J usage is TRBJ2-7; perhaps TRBD2 as D (6 bases). The CDR3 runs 14 residues. Germline V CDR1 and CDR2: SGHDT, YYEEEE. V gave up 4 bases and J gave up 7 bases, with 18 bases separating them. DNA for the CDR3: TGTGCCAGCAGCCCGTGGGACGGCCGGGGGGAGCAGTACTTC. The encoded protein is CASSPWDGRGEQYF.

With regard to this clone: Other DNA sequences in the sample encode the same CDR3. DNA for the CDR3: TGTGCCAGCAGTTTGGGCTCCGCCCTCAATGAGCAGTTCTTC. Its protein is CASSLGSALNEQFF. The rearrangement joins TRBV28 to TRBJ2-1; no clear D. This CDR3 has 14 amino acids. CDR1 MDHEN and CDR2 SYDVKM come from the germline V gene. V gave up 3 bases and J gave up 6 bases, with 12 bases separating them.

Regarding this clone: Other nucleotide sequences from this sample produce the same CDR3. The rearrangement uses TRBV7-6 and TRBJ1-4; TRBD1 might be the D (5 bases). The germline CDR1 and CDR2 sequences are SGHVS and FNYEAQ. CDR3 length: 14 amino acids. V was shortened by 1 base and J by 8 bases, with 11 bases between the two germline ends. The CDR3 protein is CASSLGPRDEKLFF. CDR3 in DNA: TGTGCCAGCAGCTTAGGTCCCAGGGACGAAAAACTGTTTTTT.

The chain links TRBV2 to TRBJ2-3; TRBD1 agrees at 9 bases. After removal of 5 bases from V and 6 bases from J, the junction contained 9 bases not matched to a gene. CDR3 length: 15 amino acids. Germline-derived CDR1 and CDR2 are SNHLY and FYNNEI. CDR3: CASSYPTGGPDTQYF. The DNA for the CDR3 is TGTGCCAGCAGTTACCCGACAGGGGGACCGGATACGCAGTATTTT. Full variable domain (remainder filled in from reference TRBV2 and TRBJ2-3): EPEVTQTPSHQVTQMGQEVILRCVPISNHLYFYWYRQILGQKVEFLVSFYNNEISEKSEIFDDQFSVERPDGSNFTLKIRSTKLEDSAMYFCASSYPTGGPDTQYFGPGTRLTVL.

This clone was observed once. The chain links TRBV28 to TRBJ2-5; TRBD2 might be the D (6 bases). Trimming removed 6 bases at V and 1 base at J, with 9 bases between. CDR3 length: 13 residues. The germline CDR1 and CDR2 sequences are MDHEN and SYDVKM. Written as DNA, the CDR3 is TGTGCCAGCAGCGGGAGACTCCAAGAGACCCAGTACTTC. Translated: CASSGRLQETQYF.

The CDR3 reads CASSGRSYEQYF. DNA of the CDR3: TGTGCCAGCAGCGGAAGGAGCTACGAGCAGTACTTC. The chain couples TRBV7-2 to TRBJ2-7; D is unclear. The CDR3 contains 12 residues. Germline V lookup: CDR1 SGHTA, CDR2 FQGNSA. V was pared by 5 bases and J by 3 bases, with 8 bases between. Together with reference TRBV7-2 and TRBJ2-7, the CDR3 gives the full variable domain: GAGVSQSPSNKVTEKGKDVELRCDPISGHTALYWYRQSLGQGLEFLIYFQGNSAPDKSGLPSDRFSAERTGGSVSTLTIQRTQQEDSAVYLCASSGRSYEQYFGPGTRLTVT.

The chain is built from TRBV4-2 and TRBJ2-1, with TRBD2 identical over 10 bases. The V and J ends lost 6 bases and 7 bases, in that order; junction bases with no gene match: 9. The germline gives CDR1 LGHNA, CDR2 YNFKEQ. This CDR3 has 15 residues. This CDR3 reads CASSSSSGRGNEQFF. DNA of the CDR3: TGTGCCAGCAGTTCTTCTAGCGGGAGAGGGAATGAGCAGTTCTTC.

The chain recombines TRBV6-5 with TRBJ2-7; 7 bases are shared with TRBD1. CDR3 length: 14 amino acids. CDR1 is MNHEY, CDR2 SVGAGI, per germline. Trimming took 5 bases from V and 4 from J; bases not matched to a gene: 8. This CDR3 reads CASSKRQGGYEQYF. Here the CDR3 DNA reads TGTGCCAGCAGTAAAAGACAGGGCGGTTACGAGCAGTACTTC.

Note on this clone: In the same sample, other DNA sequences code for this CDR3. This chain links TRBV19 with TRBJ1-1; D ambiguous. Between the trimmed V and J ends, which lost 3 bases and 1 base, there was a span of 12 bases. Germline V lookup: CDR1 LNHDA, CDR2 SQIVND (reference sequence). CDR3 length: 15 amino acids. The CDR3 sequence: CASSIGRTANTEAFF. The CDR3 DNA follows: TGTGCCAGTAGTATTGGTCGGACTGCGAACACTGAAGCTTTCTTT. Together with reference TRBV19 and TRBJ1-1, the CDR3 gives the full variable domain: DGGITQSPKYLFRKEGQNVTLSCEQNLNHDAMYWYRQDPGQGLRLIYYSQIVNDFQKGDIAEGYSVSREKKESFPLTVTSAQKNPTAFYLCASSIGRTANTEAFFGQGTRLTVV.

The genes are TRBV27 and TRBJ2-7, with TRBD2 identical over 7 bases. Per the germline V gene, CDR1 is MNHEY and CDR2 is SMNVEV (reference sequence). Trimming at V came to 6 bases and at J to 6 bases, leaving 11 bases not matched to a gene. The CDR3 is 14 residues long. CDR3 amino acids: CASSLSGAHREQYF. The CDR3 DNA reads as TGTGCCAGCAGCCTAAGCGGGGCCCACCGCGAGCAGTACTTC.

J is TRBJ2-2 and V is TRBV7-9, with no clear D. V was shortened by 10 bases and J by 5 bases, with 14 bases between the two germline ends. CDR1 is SEHNR, CDR2 FQNEAQ, per germline (reference sequence). The CDR3 is 13 amino acids. The CDR3 reads CATQQQQTGELFF. In nucleotides, the CDR3 is TGTGCCACCCAACAGCAACAAACCGGGGAGCTGTTTTTT. The variable domain in full, completed from reference TRBV7-9 and TRBJ2-2, reads DTGVSQNPRHKITKRGQNVTFRCDPISEHNRLYWYRQTLGQGPEFLTYFQNEAQLEKSRLLSDRFSAERPKGSFSTLEIQRTEQGDSAMYLCATQQQQTGELFFGEGSRLTVL.

As concerns this clone: Other DNA sequences in the same sample also yield this CDR3. This sequence joins TRBV7-9 and TRBJ2-7; 8 nucleotides line up with TRBD1. Germline V gene sequence: CDR1 SEHNR, CDR2 FQNEAQ (reference sequence). The CDR3 covers 14 residues. V shed 5 bases, J shed 6 bases, and the junction held 9 bases outside the gene matches. CDR3 sequence (DNA): TGTGCCAGCAGCCCCGGACAGGGTCTGGGCGAGCAGTACTTC. Translation gives CASSPGQGLGEQYF.

The rearrangement links TRBV11-2 to TRBJ2-3; 8 nucleotides match TRBD1. Germline loops: CDR1 SGHAT, CDR2 FQNNGV. The V and J ends lost 0 bases and 6 bases, in that order; junction bases with no gene match: 11. The CDR3 is made up of 17 amino acids. CDR3 sequence reads: CASSLDAGQAGSDTQYF. The CDR3 DNA is TGTGCCAGCAGCTTAGATGCGGGACAGGCGGGGTCGGATACGCAGTATTTT.

This clone was counted a single time. In DNA form, the CDR3 reads TGTGCCAGCAGCTTATCGGCAGGGGGCTCCTACGAGCAGTACTTC. Residues: CASSLSAGGSYEQYF. The J gene is TRBJ2-7, the V gene TRBV7-2; 7 bases fit TRBD1. This CDR3 has 15 amino acids. Germline V gene sequence: CDR1 SGHTA, CDR2 FQGNSA. The V gene end was trimmed by 2 bases and the J gene end by 0 bases; junction bases not matched to a gene: 4.

The chain employs TRBV28 and TRBJ1-2, with unresolved D. Trimming left V 8 bases short and J 7 bases short, with 8 bases between. The V gene's germline CDR1 is MDHEN and CDR2 SYDVKM. This CDR3 has 10 residues. The CDR3 loop is CASYSSGYTF. The CDR3 bases are TGTGCCAGCTACTCGTCTGGCTACACCTTC.